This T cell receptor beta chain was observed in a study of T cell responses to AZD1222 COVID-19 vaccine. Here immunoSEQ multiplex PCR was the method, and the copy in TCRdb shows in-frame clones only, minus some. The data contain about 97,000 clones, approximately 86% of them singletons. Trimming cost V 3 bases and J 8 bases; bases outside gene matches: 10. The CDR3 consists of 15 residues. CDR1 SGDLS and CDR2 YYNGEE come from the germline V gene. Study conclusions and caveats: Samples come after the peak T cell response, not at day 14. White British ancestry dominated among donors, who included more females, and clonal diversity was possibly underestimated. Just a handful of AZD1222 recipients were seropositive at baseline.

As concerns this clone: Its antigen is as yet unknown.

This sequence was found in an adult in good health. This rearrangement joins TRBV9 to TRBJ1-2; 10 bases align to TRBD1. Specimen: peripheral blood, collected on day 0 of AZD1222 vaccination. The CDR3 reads CASSADPGTGEGYTF. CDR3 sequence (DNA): TGTGCCAGCAGCGCCGATCCCGGGACAGGGGAAGGCTACACCTTC.